The rows below give T cell receptor beta chains drawn from one sample of a study of lymphopenia after photon versus proton radiotherapy. Clones were sequenced by immunoSEQ multiplex PCR, and TCRdb holds only the in-frame ones, with some missing. The sample includes around 63,000 clones, approximately 83% of them seen just once. Sequencing used peripheral blood, obtained from a patient treated with photon-based radiotherapy. The receptors come from a man aged 35 to 55 with gastric cancer. Both conserved end residues are part of each CDR3. The D gene is left open where the match is weak. The size of a clone is reported for some rows only, either as once, few or many, or as a class for expanded clones.

d_gene	v_gene	abundance	j_gene	CDR3nt	CDR3aa
-	TRBV5-1	-	TRBJ2-1	TGCGCCAGCAGCGAACAGGGTAGTGAGCAGTTCTTC	CASSEQGSEQFF
-	TRBV7-3	-	TRBJ2-3	TGTGCCAGCAGCTTGGTAGGGAACACAGATACGCAGTATTTT	CASSLVGNTDTQYF
TRBD1	TRBV5-4	once	TRBJ1-4	TGTGCCAGCAGCGTACAGGGGGCAGGTGAAAAACTGTTTTTT	CASSVQGAGEKLFF
-	TRBV5-1	-	TRBJ2-5	TGCGCCAGCAGACTGGGGACTCGGCGTGAGACCCAGTACTTC	CASRLGTRRETQYF
TRBD2	TRBV5-6	-	TRBJ2-7	TGTGCCAGCAGCTTGTGGACTAGCGGGGGGTTTATCTCCTACGAGCAGTACTTC	CASSLWTSGGFISYEQYF
-	TRBV27	-	TRBJ2-3	TGTGCCAGCAGTTTAATAGGGGATACGCAGTATTTT	CASSLIGDTQYF
-	TRBV9	once	TRBJ2-3	TGTGCCAGCAGCGTAGCTTCTACCCCCACAGATACGCAGTATTTT	CASSVASTPTDTQYF
TRBD1	TRBV5-1	-	TRBJ2-7	TGCGCCAGCAGCTTGGCCCCCGGGACAGGGGCCTACGAGCAGTACTTC	CASSLAPGTGAYEQYF
-	TRBV27	once	TRBJ2-2	TGTGCCAGCAGTTTTGCCCCACTCACCGGGGAGCTGTTTTTT	CASSFAPLTGELFF
-	TRBV4-1	-	TRBJ1-2	TGCGCCAGCAGCCAAGGGACGGCGGGAGGCTACACCTTC	CASSQGTAGGYTF
-	TRBV11-1	-	TRBJ2-7	TGTGCCAGCAGCTTAGACGGGACTCTATCCTACGAGCAGTACTTC	CASSLDGTLSYEQYF
-	TRBV7-9	-	TRBJ2-2	TGTGCCAGCAGCCCCTCGTTGGGGCCAAGGGGTTCCACCGGGGAGCTGTTTTTT	CASSPSLGPRGSTGELFF
TRBD1	TRBV7-3	-	TRBJ1-2	TGTGCCAGCAGCTTCGGGGACAGGGATTCTGCTGGCTACACCTTC	CASSFGDRDSAGYTF
-	TRBV30	-	TRBJ1-6	TGTGCCTGGAGCGTGGACAGTCAGAATTCACCCCTCCACTTT	CAWSVDSQNSPLHF
TRBD1	TRBV7-2	-	TRBJ1-2	TGTGCCAGCAACCCGGGACAGGGTATCAATGGCTACACCTTC	CASNPGQGINGYTF
TRBD2	TRBV5-6	few	TRBJ2-3	TGTGCCAGCAGCTTGGGACTAGCGGGGGGGCAATCAGATACGCAGTATTTT	CASSLGLAGGQSDTQYF
-	TRBV5-1	-	TRBJ1-2	TGCGCCAGCAGCTCATCCTATACAGGGCAAGAAGGCTACACCTTC	CASSSSYTGQEGYTF
-	TRBV11-2	-	TRBJ1-4	TGTGCCAGCAGCCGAGGGGGGGTTGGAACTAATGAAAAACTGTTTTTT	CASSRGGVGTNEKLFF
TRBD1	TRBV7-2	-	TRBJ2-7	TGTGCCAGCAGGGTAGGGACAGGTGGATTCTACGAGCAGTACTTC	CASRVGTGGFYEQYF
TRBD1	TRBV7-9	-	TRBJ1-1	TGTGCCAGCAGCCCGCCAGGGGGCCTCACTGAAGCTTTCTTT	CASSPPGGLTEAFF
TRBD2	TRBV7-2	-	TRBJ2-7	TGTGCCAGCAGCTTAGCGGAGCTAGCGGCTGAGGGCTCCTACGAGCAGTACTTC	CASSLAELAAEGSYEQYF
-	TRBV5-6	-	TRBJ1-3	TGTGCCAGCAGCTTGGGGTTGGATTGGACTGGAAACACCATATATTTT	CASSLGLDWTGNTIYF
TRBD1	TRBV5-4	-	TRBJ2-7	TGTGCCAGCAACCGACAGGGGGCAGACGAGCAGTACTTC	CASNRQGADEQYF
-	TRBV5-1	-	TRBJ2-2	TGCGCCAGCAGCCTGTTAGGGGTCGGGGAGCTGTTTTTT	CASSLLGVGELFF
-	TRBV7-9	-	TRBJ1-3	TGTGCCAGCAGCTTAGAGGGGCGGAACACCATATATTTT	CASSLEGRNTIYF
TRBD2	TRBV7-2	-	TRBJ2-7	TGTGCCAGCAGCCCCCAGGGACTAGCGGGGGGGAATTCCTACGAGCAGTACTTC	CASSPQGLAGGNSYEQYF
-	TRBV2	-	TRBJ1-2	TGTGCCAGCAGTGAAGCGCTTGCGGGGGGCTATGGCTACACCTTC	CASSEALAGGYGYTF
TRBD2	TRBV9	-	TRBJ2-1	TGTGCCAGCAGCGTAGAACTAGCGGGGGGAGGGAATGAGCAGTTCTTC	CASSVELAGGGNEQFF
-	TRBV6-1	-	TRBJ1-1	TGTGCCAGCAGTGAACCGGGACGGCCGAACACTGAAGCTTTCTTT	CASSEPGRPNTEAFF
-	TRBV2	-	TRBJ2-2	TGTGCCAGCAGTGAGTTCAGGGTCGCCGCGAACACCGGGGAGCTGTTTTTT	CASSEFRVAANTGELFF
-	TRBV28	-	TRBJ1-1	TGTGCCAGCAGTCCATTCCGGACGATCGTCACTGAAGCTTTCTTT	CASSPFRTIVTEAFF
TRBD1	TRBV6-5	-	TRBJ2-7	TGTGCCAGCCGGATGGACAGGGCCGCCGAGCAGTACTTC	CASRMDRAAEQYF
-	TRBV19	-	TRBJ1-2	TGTGCCAGTAATAAGGACGGCTATGGCTACACCTTC	CASNKDGYGYTF
-	TRBV5-6	-	TRBJ2-5	TGTGCCAGCAGCGTACAAGAGACCCAGTACTTC	CASSVQETQYF
-	TRBV20-1	-	TRBJ1-1	TGCAGTGCTAGTCCAGCTGAAGCTTTCTTT	CSASPAEAFF
TRBD1	TRBV11-2	-	TRBJ1-2	TGTGCCAGCAGCTGGGGACAGGTCTATGGCTACACCTTC	CASSWGQVYGYTF
TRBD1	TRBV30	-	TRBJ1-5	TGTGCCTGGAAGCCCGGGACAGGACACAATTTGGGCAATCAGCCCCAGCATTTT	CAWKPGTGHNLGNQPQHF
-	TRBV6-4	-	TRBJ2-2	TGTGCCAGCTCAAACGGGCGGGGGCCGAACACCGGGGAGCTGTTTTTT	CASSNGRGPNTGELFF
TRBD1	TRBV5-4	once	TRBJ1-2	TGTGCCAGCAGCTCCCGACAGGGAAACTATGGCTACACCTTC	CASSSRQGNYGYTF
TRBD2	TRBV30	-	TRBJ2-7	TGTGCCTGGAGGGGGGGGACGGGCGGGCAGTACTTC	CAWRGGTGGQYF
-	TRBV27	-	TRBJ1-2	TGTGCCAGCAGTTTAAGGGGCAGGACCCTTGGTGGCTACACCTTC	CASSLRGRTLGGYTF
-	TRBV2	-	TRBJ1-4	TGTGCCAGCAGACGCCTAACAACTAATGAAAAACTGTTTTTT	CASRRLTTNEKLFF
TRBD2	TRBV11-2	-	TRBJ2-3	TGTGCCAGCAGCTTAGTGGGACTAGCGGGGGCTAGCACAGATACGCAGTATTTT	CASSLVGLAGASTDTQYF
TRBD1	TRBV7-2	once	TRBJ2-7	TGTGCCAGCAGCCCCCGACAGGGTACCTACGAGCAGTACTTC	CASSPRQGTYEQYF
TRBD2	TRBV7-2	-	TRBJ2-5	TGTGCCAGCAGCTTAGTCCGGGGGGGCTCGGAGACCCAGTACTTC	CASSLVRGGSETQYF
TRBD2	TRBV5-6	-	TRBJ2-3	TGTGCCAGCAGCTTGGGACTAGCGGGGGGGCCAGATACGCAGTATTTT	CASSLGLAGGPDTQYF
-	TRBV6-1	-	TRBJ1-5	TGTGCCAGCAGTGAATGGACGAAGGAGAATCAGCCCCAGCATTTT	CASSEWTKENQPQHF
TRBD1	TRBV5-1	-	TRBJ2-4	TGCGCCAGACATTCCGGGACAGCAAAAAACATTCAGTACTTC	CARHSGTAKNIQYF